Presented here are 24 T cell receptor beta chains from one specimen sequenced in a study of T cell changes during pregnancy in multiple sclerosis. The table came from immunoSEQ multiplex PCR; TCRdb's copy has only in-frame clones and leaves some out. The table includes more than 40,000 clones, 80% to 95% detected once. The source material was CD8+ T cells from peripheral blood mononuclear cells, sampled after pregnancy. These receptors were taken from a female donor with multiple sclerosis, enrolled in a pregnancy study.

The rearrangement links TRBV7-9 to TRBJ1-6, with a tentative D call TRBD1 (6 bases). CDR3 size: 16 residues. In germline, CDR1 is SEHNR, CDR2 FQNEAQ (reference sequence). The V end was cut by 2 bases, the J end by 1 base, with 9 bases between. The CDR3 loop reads CASSLSQGSYNSPLHF. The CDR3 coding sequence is TGTGCCAGCAGCTTAAGTCAGGGGTCCTATAATTCACCCCTCCACTTT.

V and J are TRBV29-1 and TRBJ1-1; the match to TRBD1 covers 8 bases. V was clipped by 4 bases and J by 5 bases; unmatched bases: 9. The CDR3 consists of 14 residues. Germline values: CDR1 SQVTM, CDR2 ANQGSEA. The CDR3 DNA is TGCAGCGTTGTCGCAGGGGGCGTGGGTACTGAAGCTTTCTTT. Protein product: CSVVAGGVGTEAFF.

CDR3 in DNA: TGTGCCAGCAGTTTACTTCCCAACAGCTATGGCTACACCTTC. Its protein is CASSLLPNSYGYTF. This rearrangement joins TRBV27 to TRBJ1-2; no clear D gene. Germline loops: CDR1 MNHEY, CDR2 SMNVEV (reference sequence). V gave up 2 bases and J gave up 4 bases, with 11 bases separating them. This CDR3 contains 14 residues.

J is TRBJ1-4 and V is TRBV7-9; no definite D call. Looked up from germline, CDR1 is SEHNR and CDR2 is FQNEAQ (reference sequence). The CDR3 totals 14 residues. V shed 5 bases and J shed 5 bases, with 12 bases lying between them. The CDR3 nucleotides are TGTGCCAGCAGCCCAGCGGCAGTGAATGAAAAACTGTTTTTT. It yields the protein CASSPAAVNEKLFF. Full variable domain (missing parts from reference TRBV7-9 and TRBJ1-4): DTGVSQNPRHKITKRGQNVTFRCDPISEHNRLYWYRQTLGQGPEFLTYFQNEAQLEKSRLLSDRFSAERPKGSFSTLEIQRTEQGDSAMYLCASSPAAVNEKLFFGSGTQLSVL.

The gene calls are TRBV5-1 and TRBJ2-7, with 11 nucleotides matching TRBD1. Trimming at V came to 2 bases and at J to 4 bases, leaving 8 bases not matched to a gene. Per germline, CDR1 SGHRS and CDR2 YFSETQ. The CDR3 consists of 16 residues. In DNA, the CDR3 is TGCGCCAGCAGCTTATCGCTAGGGGACAGGGGGTACGAGCAGTACTTC. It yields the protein CASSLSLGDRGYEQYF.

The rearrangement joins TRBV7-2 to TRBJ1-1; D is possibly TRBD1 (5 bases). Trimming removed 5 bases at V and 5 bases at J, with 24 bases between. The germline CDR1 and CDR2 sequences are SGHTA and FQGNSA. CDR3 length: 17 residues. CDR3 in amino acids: CASSPMGPVRFTTEAFF. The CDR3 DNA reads TGTGCCAGCAGCCCCATGGGGCCCGTTAGGTTTACGACTGAAGCTTTCTTT. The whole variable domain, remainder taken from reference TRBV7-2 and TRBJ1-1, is GAGVSQSPSNKVTEKGKDVELRCDPISGHTALYWYRQSLGQGLEFLIYFQGNSAPDKSGLPSDRFSAERTGGSVSTLTIQRTQQEDSAVYLCASSPMGPVRFTTEAFFGQGTRLTVV.

Written as DNA, the CDR3 is TGTGCCAGCAGCTTAGCGCCTGACAGAGAGAATGAAAAACTGTTTTTT. Amino acids: CASSLAPDRENEKLFF. This chain links TRBV7-9 with TRBJ1-4, with D possibly matching TRBD1 (5 bases). The CDR3 runs 16 residues. Germline-derived CDR1 and CDR2 are SEHNR and FQNEAQ (reference sequence). Trimming took 0 bases from V and 5 from J, leaving 13 bases between them.

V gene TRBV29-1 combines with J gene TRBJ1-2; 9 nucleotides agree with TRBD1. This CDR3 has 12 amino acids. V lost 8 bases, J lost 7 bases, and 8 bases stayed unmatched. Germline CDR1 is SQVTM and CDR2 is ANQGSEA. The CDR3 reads CSSQQGAGGYTF. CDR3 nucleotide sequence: TGCAGCTCCCAACAGGGGGCCGGTGGCTACACCTTC.

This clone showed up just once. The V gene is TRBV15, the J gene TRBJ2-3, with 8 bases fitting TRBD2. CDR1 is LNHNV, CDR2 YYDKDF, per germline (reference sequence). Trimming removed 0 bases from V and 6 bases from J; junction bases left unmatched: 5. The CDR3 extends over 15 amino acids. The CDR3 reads CATSRDNTGGDTQYF. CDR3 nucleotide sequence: TGTGCCACCAGCAGAGATAATACGGGGGGGGATACGCAGTATTTT.

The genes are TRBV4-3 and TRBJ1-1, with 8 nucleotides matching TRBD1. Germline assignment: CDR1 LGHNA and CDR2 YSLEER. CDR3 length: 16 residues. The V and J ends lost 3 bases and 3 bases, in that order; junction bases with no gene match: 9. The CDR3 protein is CASSHASTGEYTEAFF. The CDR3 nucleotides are TGCGCCAGCAGCCACGCTTCGACAGGGGAGTACACTGAAGCTTTCTTT.

The CDR3 DNA sequence: TGCAGCGTTGAGGAGGGGCAGGGTGAAAAACTGTTTTTT. Protein: CSVEEGQGEKLFF. The V and J genes are TRBV29-1 and TRBJ1-4; TRBD1 might be the D (5 bases). Per the germline V gene, CDR1 is SQVTM and CDR2 is ANQGSEA. This CDR3 comprises 13 residues. Trimming left V 3 bases short and J 7 bases short, with 12 bases between. The whole variable domain, remainder taken from reference TRBV29-1 and TRBJ1-4, is SAVISQKPSRDICQRGTSLTIQCQVDSQVTMMFWYRQQPGQSLTLIATANQGSEATYESGFVIDKFPISRPNLTFSTLTVSNMSPEDSSIYLCSVEEGQGEKLFFGSGTQLSVL.

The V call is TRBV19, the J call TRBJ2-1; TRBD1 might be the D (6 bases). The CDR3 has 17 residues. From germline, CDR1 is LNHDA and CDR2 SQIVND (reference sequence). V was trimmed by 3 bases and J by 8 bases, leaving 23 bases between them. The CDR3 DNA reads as TGTGCCAGTAGTATTGAAGCGACAGGAAGGCACAGCCATGAGCAGTTCTTC. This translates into CASSIEATGRHSHEQFF.

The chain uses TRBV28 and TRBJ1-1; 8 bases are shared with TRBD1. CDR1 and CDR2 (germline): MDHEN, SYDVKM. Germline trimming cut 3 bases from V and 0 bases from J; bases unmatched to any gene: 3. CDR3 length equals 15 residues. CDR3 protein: CASSFGQGMNTEAFF. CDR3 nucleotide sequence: TGTGCCAGCAGTTTTGGACAGGGAATGAACACTGAAGCTTTCTTT.

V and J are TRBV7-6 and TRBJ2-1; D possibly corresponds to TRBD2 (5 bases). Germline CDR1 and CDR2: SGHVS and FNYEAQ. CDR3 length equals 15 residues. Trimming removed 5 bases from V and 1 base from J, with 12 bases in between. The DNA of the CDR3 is TGTGCCAGCAGCCGGACTGAGAATTCCTACAATGAGCAGTTCTTC. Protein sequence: CASSRTENSYNEQFF.

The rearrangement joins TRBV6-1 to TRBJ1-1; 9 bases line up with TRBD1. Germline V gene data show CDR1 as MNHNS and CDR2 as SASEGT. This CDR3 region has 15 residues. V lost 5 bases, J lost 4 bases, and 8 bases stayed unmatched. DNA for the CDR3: TGTGCCAGCAGTACCCGGACAGGGGAGGGCACTGAAGCTTTCTTT. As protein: CASSTRTGEGTEAFF.

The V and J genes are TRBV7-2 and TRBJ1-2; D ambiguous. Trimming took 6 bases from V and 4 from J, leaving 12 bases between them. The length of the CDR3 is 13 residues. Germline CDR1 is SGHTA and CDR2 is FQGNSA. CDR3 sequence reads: CASSYNTVYGYTF. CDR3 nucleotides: TGTGCCAGCAGTTATAACACAGTCTATGGCTACACCTTC.

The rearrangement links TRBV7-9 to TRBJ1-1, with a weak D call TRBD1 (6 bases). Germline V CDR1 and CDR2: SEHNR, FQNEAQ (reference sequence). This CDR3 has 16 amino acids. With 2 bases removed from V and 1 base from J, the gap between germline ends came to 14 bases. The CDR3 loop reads CASSLTGGQPNTEAFF. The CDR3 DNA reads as TGTGCCAGCAGCTTAACAGGCGGACAGCCGAACACTGAAGCTTTCTTT.

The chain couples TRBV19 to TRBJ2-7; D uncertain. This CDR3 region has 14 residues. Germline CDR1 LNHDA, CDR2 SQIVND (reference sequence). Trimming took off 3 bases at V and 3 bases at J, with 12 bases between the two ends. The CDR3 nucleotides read TGTGCCAGTAGTATCCCAGGCGACCTCTACGAGCAGTACTTC. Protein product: CASSIPGDLYEQYF.

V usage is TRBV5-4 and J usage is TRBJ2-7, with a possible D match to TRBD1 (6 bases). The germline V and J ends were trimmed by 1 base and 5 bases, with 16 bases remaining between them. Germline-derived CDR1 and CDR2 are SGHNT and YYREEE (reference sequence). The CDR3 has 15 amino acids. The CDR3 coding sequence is TGTGCCAGCAGCTTGTTACCACAGGGTTATGACGAGCAGTACTTC. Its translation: CASSLLPQGYDEQYF. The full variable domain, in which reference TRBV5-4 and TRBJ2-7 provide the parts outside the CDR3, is ETGVTQSPTHLIKTRGQQVTLRCSSQSGHNTVSWYQQALGQGPQFIFQYYREEENGRGNFPPRFSGLQFPNYSSELNVNALELDDSALYLCASSLLPQGYDEQYFGPGTRLTVT.

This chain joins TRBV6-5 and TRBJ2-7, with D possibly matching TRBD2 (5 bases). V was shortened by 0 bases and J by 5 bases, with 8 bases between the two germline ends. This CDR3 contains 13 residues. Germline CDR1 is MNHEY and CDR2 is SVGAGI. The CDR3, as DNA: TGTGCCAGCAGTTACTCTCGGGGTCACGAGCAGTACTTC. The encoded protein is CASSYSRGHEQYF.

The CDR3 is CASSEAAGGPADTQYF. For the CDR3, the DNA is TGTGCCAGCAGTGAAGCAGCGGGAGGGCCGGCAGATACGCAGTATTTT. The V call is TRBV6-1, the J call TRBJ2-3, with 10 bases identical to TRBD2. The CDR3 is made up of 16 amino acids. The germline V gene has CDR1 MNHNS and CDR2 SASEGT. Losses at the gene ends were 0 bases for V and 4 bases for J; bases not matched to a gene: 4.

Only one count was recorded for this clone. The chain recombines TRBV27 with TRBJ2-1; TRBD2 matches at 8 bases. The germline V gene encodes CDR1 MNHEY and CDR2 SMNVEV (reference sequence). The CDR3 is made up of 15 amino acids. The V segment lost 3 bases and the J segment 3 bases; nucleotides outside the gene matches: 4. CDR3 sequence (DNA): TGTGCCAGCAGTTTCGGGGGGGCCTACTACAATGAGCAGTTCTTC. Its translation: CASSFGGAYYNEQFF.

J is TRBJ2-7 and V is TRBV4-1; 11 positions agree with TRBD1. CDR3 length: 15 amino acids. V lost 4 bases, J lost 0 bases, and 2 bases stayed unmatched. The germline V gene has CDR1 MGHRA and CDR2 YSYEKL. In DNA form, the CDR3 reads TGCGCCAGCAGCCCGGGACAGGGGGTCTCCTACGAGCAGTACTTC. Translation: CASSPGQGVSYEQYF.

The CDR3 here is CASSYGDRTDTQYF. CDR3 DNA sequence: TGTGCCAGCAGTTACGGGGACAGGACAGATACGCAGTATTTT. The V gene is TRBV6-6, the J gene TRBJ2-3; 8 bases align to TRBD1. CDR3 length equals 14 residues. Germline V gives CDR1 MNHNY, CDR2 SVGAGI (reference sequence). Trimming removed 2 bases from V and 3 bases from J; junction bases left unmatched: 1.